A single sample gave rise to the 20 T cell receptor beta chains below, sequenced in a study of blood T cells in healthy people across ages. The use of a sample-barcoded 5' primer and a J-beta primer mix characterized a second PCR of about 7 to 12 cycles. Each CDR3 protein is one row after TCRdb ran MiXCR on the 5' RACE reads. There are about 640,000 distinct CDR3 sequences in the sample; roughly 50% occur only once, and roughly 34% lies in the top ten. What was sequenced was blood. The origin of the receptors is a man aged 60-69 years in good health.

The chain has TRBV12-3 or TRBV12-4 and TRBJ2-5; D possibly corresponds to TRBD2 (5 bases). The CDR3 contains 13 residues. V was shortened by 4 bases and J by 2 bases, with 8 bases between the two germline ends. In DNA, the CDR3 is TGTGCCAGCAGTTCCGGGAAACAAGAGACCCAGTACTTC. Translation: CASSSGKQETQYF.

The J gene is TRBJ2-3, the V gene TRBV6-1, with a weak D call TRBD1 (6 bases). This CDR3 has 15 residues. Trimming removed 7 bases at V and 0 bases at J, with 14 bases between. The germline V gene has CDR1 MNHNS and CDR2 SASEGT. CDR3 coding DNA: TGTGCCAGCACTCTAAGAGGGGGTAGCACAGATACGCAGTATTTT. Protein sequence: CASTLRGGSTDTQYF.

This chain joins TRBV5-4 and TRBJ2-5, with D maybe TRBD2 (6 bases). CDR1 is SGHNT and CDR2 is YYREEE in the germline V gene (reference sequence). V was clipped by 4 bases and J by 1 base, with 14 bases between them. This CDR3 region has 15 residues. CDR3 in amino acids: CASSLRRAGQETQYF. In nucleotides, the CDR3 is TGTGCCAGCAGCCTCAGACGAGCGGGCCAAGAGACCCAGTACTTC. Using reference TRBV5-4 and TRBJ2-5 for the parts outside the CDR3, the full variable domain is ETGVTQSPTHLIKTRGQQVTLRCSSQSGHNTVSWYQQALGQGPQFIFQYYREEENGRGNFPPRFSGLQFPNYSSELNVNALELDDSALYLCASSLRRAGQETQYFGPGTRLLVL.

The chain couples TRBV5-5 to TRBJ2-2; D gene ambiguous. This CDR3 has 14 residues. Trimming took off 0 bases at V and 3 bases at J, with 6 bases between the two ends. The germline V gene encodes CDR1 SGHKS and CDR2 YYEKEE (reference sequence). In DNA form, the CDR3 reads TGTGCCAGCAGCTTGGTGCGGCACACCGGGGAGCTGTTTTTT. Amino acids: CASSLVRHTGELFF.

The chain employs TRBV3-1 and TRBJ2-5; possibly TRBD1 for D (6 bases). CDR1 is LGHDT and CDR2 is YNNKEL in the germline V gene (reference sequence). V was shortened by 2 bases and J by 0 bases, with 10 bases between the two germline ends. The CDR3 runs 15 residues. This CDR3 is CASSQYRDNQETQYF. In nucleotides, the CDR3 is TGTGCCAGCAGCCAATACAGGGACAACCAAGAGACCCAGTACTTC.

The chain combines TRBV20-1 with TRBJ2-4, with D hard to call. The germline V and J ends were trimmed by 0 bases and 2 bases, with 11 bases remaining between them. The CDR3 has 15 amino acids. Germline lookup yields CDR1 DFQATT and CDR2 SNEGSKA (reference sequence). The DNA of the CDR3 is TGCAGTGCTAGAGATCCCGGCGAGACCAAAAACATTCAGTACTTC. Protein: CSARDPGETKNIQYF.

The chain has TRBV20-1 and TRBJ2-2; 8 bases align to TRBD1. The length of the CDR3 is 16 residues. The V segment lost 0 bases and the J segment 5 bases; nucleotides outside the gene matches: 8. CDR1 and CDR2 (germline): DFQATT, SNEGSKA (reference sequence). CDR3 in amino acids: CSARDPQGARTGELFF. The CDR3 nucleotides read TGCAGTGCTAGAGATCCCCAGGGGGCGCGGACCGGGGAGCTGTTTTTT.

The chain has TRBV27 and TRBJ1-2, with D perhaps matching TRBD1 (6 bases). Germline V gene lookup returns CDR1 MNHEY and CDR2 SMNVEV (reference sequence). This CDR3 is 15 amino acids long. V shed 4 bases and J shed 3 bases, with 15 bases lying between them. CDR3 DNA: TGTGCCAGCAGTTCCCACCGACAGGAGTACTATGGCTACACCTTC. This translates into CASSSHRQEYYGYTF.

V and J are TRBV13 and TRBJ2-7, with D possibly being TRBD2 (5 bases). From germline, CDR1 is PRHDT and CDR2 FYEKMQ (reference sequence). V lost 2 bases and J 2 bases, leaving 16 bases between the germline ends. The CDR3 runs 16 residues. CDR3 sequence reads: CASSLSPGDPAYEQYF. CDR3 DNA sequence: TGTGCCAGCAGCTTATCGCCCGGGGATCCAGCCTACGAGCAGTACTTC.

This clonotype was seen a single time. The V gene is TRBV4-1, the J gene TRBJ1-1, with D possibly TRBD1 on 6 matching bases. The V end lost 4 bases, the J end lost 3 bases, and 15 bases lay between the germline ends. The CDR3 is 15 amino acids. CDR1 MGHRA and CDR2 YSYEKL come from the germline V gene. The CDR3 DNA reads TGCGCCAGCAGCCCAACAGGGACGTTGGACACTGAAGCTTTCTTT. Amino acid sequence: CASSPTGTLDTEAFF.

The rearrangement joins TRBV10-3 to TRBJ2-4; D unclear. Matching the DNA end better, TRBJ2-5 makes the J call doubtful. The germline CDR1 and CDR2 sequences are ENHRY and SYGVKD. The CDR3 sequence is 16 residues long. The CDR3 protein is CAISESGRTFQETQYF. The CDR3 bases are TGTGCCATCAGTGAGAGTGGACGTACCTTTCAAGAGACCCAGTACTTC.

Worth noting for this clonotype: The junction differs from germline at one of its ends, possibly a read error. The genes are TRBV20-1 and TRBJ2-3; the match to TRBD2 covers 9 bases. Germline V gene lookup returns CDR1 DFQATT and CDR2 SNEGSKA (reference sequence). CDR3 size: 15 residues. CDR3 sequence: CSARETSGHTETQYF. Written as DNA, the CDR3 is TGCAGTGCTAGGGAGACTAGCGGACACACAGAGACGCAGTATTTT.

This chain joins TRBV12-3 or TRBV12-4 and TRBJ2-7; possible D gene TRBD1, 7 bases. The CDR3 length is 15 residues. V shed 8 bases and J shed 2 bases, with 19 bases lying between them. CDR3 protein: CASSPTGAGTYEQYF. The CDR3 region has the DNA TGTGCCAGCTCTCCCACAGGGGCGGGGACCTACGAGCAGTACTTC.

The rearrangement joins TRBV24-1 to TRBJ2-3; D could derive from TRBD1 or TRBD2 (6 bases each). The germline gives CDR1 KGHDR, CDR2 SFDVKD. V was pared by 10 bases and J by 2 bases, with 15 bases between. CDR3 length equals 14 residues. The CDR3 here is CATRRGQSTDTQYF. CDR3 in DNA: TGTGCCACGCGACGGGGGCAATCCACAGATACGCAGTATTTT.

The rearrangement joins TRBV10-3 to TRBJ1-2, with 7 nucleotides matching TRBD1. In germline, CDR1 is ENHRY, CDR2 SYGVKD. The CDR3 length is 12 residues. The trim removed 7 bases at V and 3 bases at J, leaving 2 bases unmatched. The CDR3 spells CAINGQDYGYTF. The CDR3 nucleotides are TGTGCCATCAACGGACAGGACTATGGCTACACCTTC.

This clonotype has just one count. The chain carries TRBV4-2 and TRBJ2-2; no firm D call. The germline V and J ends were trimmed by 0 bases and 3 bases, with 5 bases remaining between them. CDR3 length: 14 amino acids. Germline CDR1 reads LGHNA; CDR2 reads YNFKEQ. The CDR3 DNA reads TGTGCCAGCAGCCAAGATTACCACACCGGGGAGCTGTTTTTT. This encodes CASSQDYHTGELFF.

This clonotype was counted only a few times. The chain joins TRBV4-1 to TRBJ2-7, with 8 bases lining up with TRBD2. V lost 5 bases, J lost 3 bases, and 12 bases stayed unmatched. There are 16 residues in the CDR3. Germline V gives CDR1 MGHRA, CDR2 YSYEKL. The CDR3, as DNA: TGCGCCAGCAGCTCCCCTAGCAGCGGGGGTTTCTACGAGCAGTACTTC. This gives the protein CASSSPSSGGFYEQYF.

This clonotype was seen a few times. The rearrangement links TRBV15 to TRBJ2-5; tentatively, D is TRBD2 (5 bases). The CDR3 has 14 residues. Germline CDR1 LNHNV, CDR2 YYDKDF (reference sequence). Trimming removed 0 bases from V and 4 bases from J, with 9 bases in between. The CDR3 nucleotides are TGTGCCACCAGCAGAGATGCGGGCCTAGAGACCCAGTACTTC. As protein: CATSRDAGLETQYF.

The chain recombines TRBV7-9 with TRBJ2-4, with D possibly being TRBD1 (6 bases). Germline V gives CDR1 SEHNR, CDR2 FQNEAQ (reference sequence). The length of the CDR3 is 15 residues. The germline V and J ends were trimmed by 5 bases and 0 bases, with 11 bases remaining between them. The CDR3 sequence is CASSPGHLAKNIQYF. Written as DNA, the CDR3 is TGTGCCAGCAGCCCGGGACACCTAGCCAAAAACATTCAGTACTTC.

CDR3 nucleotides: TGTGCCAGCAGCTTGGAACTCCGGGACAGCTACAATGAGCAGTTCTTC. It is translated as CASSLELRDSYNEQFF. V gene TRBV5-4 combines with J gene TRBJ2-1, with TRBD1 matching 7 bases. Germline-derived CDR1 and CDR2 are SGHNT and YYREEE (reference sequence). The CDR3 extends over 16 amino acids. The trim removed 0 bases at V and 3 bases at J, leaving 6 bases unmatched.